The 10 T cell receptor beta chains in this list originate from one sample, sequenced in a study of T cells in Graves' hyperthyroidism and ophthalmopathy. Researchers amplified the TCR beta CDR3 regions from RNA transcripts. Using the HTBI primer set, a first-round RT-PCR was run on the TCR CDR3. TCRdb re-called the multiplex PCR reads with MiXCR, one entry per CDR3 protein. The profile shows some 720,000 distinct CDR3 sequences, around 15% of them singletons. Sequenced input: blood. Receptor source: a man younger than 35 with Graves' hyperthyroidism.

CDR3 loop: CASSPLGVAKNIQYF. For the CDR3, the DNA is TGTGCCAGCAGCCCCCTGGGAGTAGCCAAAAACATTCAGTACTTC. The chain combines TRBV7-2 with TRBJ2-4; D possibly corresponds to TRBD2 (5 bases). V lost 5 bases, J lost 0 bases, and 11 bases lay in between. This CDR3 is 15 amino acids long. CDR1 and CDR2 from the germline V gene are SGHTA and FQGNSA.

Only a few counts were recorded for this clonotype. The rearrangement uses TRBV7-9 and TRBJ2-4; D is possibly TRBD1 or TRBD2 (5 bases each). V was shortened by 5 bases and J by 9 bases, with 17 bases between the two germline ends. The CDR3 has 14 residues. The germline V gene encodes CDR1 SEHNR and CDR2 FQNEAQ (reference sequence). The CDR3 bases are TGTGCCAGCAGCCCCGTGGCTGGGGACGGCATTCAGTACTTC. It codes for CASSPVAGDGIQYF.

The V and J genes are TRBV18 and TRBJ2-1; tentatively, D is TRBD1 or TRBD2 (6 bases each). Trimming stripped 2 bases from V and 1 base from J, with 27 bases between. The length of the CDR3 is 21 residues. Per the germline V gene, CDR1 is KGHSH and CDR2 is LQKENI. CDR3 in DNA: TGTGCCAGCTCACCAATGGGGAGAAGGGGGGTTGGTAACCGTTCCTACAATGAGCAGTTCTTC. Protein: CASSPMGRRGVGNRSYNEQFF.

The chain combines TRBV29-1 with TRBJ2-2; 10 bases line up with TRBD2. The CDR3 sequence is 13 residues long. V shed 6 bases and J 6 bases; nucleotides not matched to a gene: 4. Germline V gene data show CDR1 as SQVTM and CDR2 as ANQGSEA. CDR3 nucleotides: TGCAGCGTACCTAGCGGGAGCGCCGGGGAGCTGTTTTTT. This encodes CSVPSGSAGELFF.

This clonotype occurred many times. The rearrangement uses TRBV12-3 or TRBV12-4 and TRBJ2-7; 12 bases align to TRBD2. This CDR3 has 13 amino acids. Unmatched junction bases numbered 9, after V lost 11 bases and J lost 7 bases. The CDR3 sequence is CAVRASGRGEQYF. The CDR3 coding sequence is TGTGCCGTCAGAGCTAGCGGGAGGGGAGAGCAGTACTTC.

This clonotype was seen many times. This chain joins TRBV20-1 and TRBJ2-5; D possibly corresponds to TRBD2 (6 bases). CDR1 is DFQATT, CDR2 SNEGSKA, per germline (reference sequence). V lost 3 bases and J lost 2, with 7 bases in between. CDR3 length: 12 residues. The CDR3 coding sequence is TGCAGTGCTAGGGCGGGACAAGAGACCCAGTACTTC. Translation gives CSARAGQETQYF.

This clonotype was recorded many times. DNA for the CDR3: TGTGCCAGCAGCCCGGGGGGTGGGACCTACAATGAGCAGTTCTTC. The encoded protein is CASSPGGGTYNEQFF. The gene calls are TRBV7-9 and TRBJ2-1; 7 nucleotides align to TRBD2. V lost 5 bases and J lost 2; bases outside the gene matches: 6. The CDR3 is 15 residues long. From germline, CDR1 is SEHNR and CDR2 FQNEAQ (reference sequence).

This clonotype has at least ten counts. The chain has TRBV10-3 and TRBJ2-7; 14 positions match TRBD2. The CDR3 extends over 20 amino acids. Germline V gene sequence: CDR1 ENHRY, CDR2 SYGVKD. Trimming removed 2 bases from V and 3 bases from J; junction bases left unmatched: 15. The CDR3 DNA sequence: TGTGCCATCAGTGAGGACAGGGGGGGACTAGCGGGAGTTAGGGTCTACGAGCAGTACTTC. Translating it yields CAISEDRGGLAGVRVYEQYF.

This clonotype has ten or more counts. This rearrangement joins TRBV28 to TRBJ2-3; D is perhaps TRBD1 or TRBD2 (5 bases each). The germline V and J ends were trimmed by 3 bases and 3 bases, with 10 bases remaining between them. Looked up from germline, CDR1 is MDHEN and CDR2 is SYDVKM. The length of the CDR3 is 14 residues. The CDR3 bases are TGTGCCAGCAGTTTCCCGGGACGTACAGATACGCAGTATTTT. This gives the protein CASSFPGRTDTQYF.

The genes are TRBV6-1 and TRBJ2-1; D is undetermined. Trimming pared 6 bases from V and 6 bases from J, leaving 15 bases between. The CDR3 loop spans 14 amino acids. The germline V gene has CDR1 MNHNS and CDR2 SASEGT. CDR3: CASRRSVPGNEQFF. Written as DNA, the CDR3 is TGTGCCAGCAGACGTAGTGTGCCGGGCAATGAGCAGTTCTTC.